This TCR beta chain was identified during a study of cytomegalovirus exposure and HLA in healthy donors. This clone was detected only a few times. The protocol was immunoSEQ multiplex PCR, while the TCRdb copy is restricted to in-frame clones and leaves out a portion. The sample includes roughly 150,000 clones, around nine tenths of them seen just once. Per the germline V gene, CDR1 is GTSNPN and CDR2 is SVGIG (reference sequence). This CDR3 has 14 residues. With V trimmed by 2 bases and J by 6 bases, 7 bases remained unmatched. Sample: PBMCs. The chain employs TRBV30 and TRBJ1-2; 9 bases are a match to TRBD1. The clonotype comes from a woman aged 18 to 35 in good health and CMV-seropositive. The CDR3 DNA is TGTGCCTGGAGTCCAGACAGGGGGTCCCATGGCTACACCTTC. Translating gives CAWSPDRGSHGYTF.